The T cell receptor beta chain under discussion was sequenced for a study of T cell repertoires in cytomegalovirus infection (dated by TCRdb to between 2018 and 2021). Background on the whole study: Peptide stimulations targeted recently identified HLA-C-restricted CMV epitopes, whose presentation resists viral immunomodulation, together with well-studied HLA-B-restricted epitopes. Because public TCR beta signatures pointed to carriage of CMV infection together with the matching HLA type, the HLA type of each donor mattered for the analysis. Study-level results and caveats: The ex vivo response was dominated by HLA-C-restricted CMV-specific TCR beta clonotypes, and the single most frequent clonotype in two of eight donors was supplied by these HLA-C-restricted clonotypes. In both this cohort and an independent roughly 360-donor cohort, the cumulative frequency of public TCR beta family members distinguished carriers of CMV infection plus the relevant HLA type.

Sequencer: Illumina HiSeq 1500. Using fastp at Q25 and MiXCR, TCRdb reprocessed the public reads and kept productive beta chains. Duplicate CDR3 protein sequences are folded into a single record with the most common DNA and genes. The sample records about 900,000 distinct CDR3 sequences, approximately 33% of which are singletons. The ten largest clones represent around 15% of the sample. The intended sense of this specimen's treatment or condition label: in vitro stimulation with specific CMV peptide epitopes to enrich CMV-specific T cells. The CDR3 sequence holds 16 residues, the cysteine and phenylalanine included. Only CDR3 DNA is held: 48 bases, read in frame from base 1. CDR1 and CDR2 are read off the germline V gene as SGHVS and FQNEAQ. The V end gives up 6 bases and the J end 0 bases, leaving 8 bases in the junction not matched to a gene. This clonotype turned up a few times. Its antigen is currently not known. No base qualities exist here, and no much larger clone lies one base off it.

This TCR came from a human donor in good health (CMV status not recorded). Some clones in this sample may be carry-over from other donors' samples. The sequence is built from TRBV7-8 and TRBJ2-3; 8 central bases correspond to TRBD2. Sequenced material: cultured CD8+ T cells from PBMCs, taken from culture after CMV antigen stimulation. The CDR3 sequence is CASSSLLAGSTDTQYF. The sequence in DNA is TGTGCCAGCAGTTCCCTTTTAGCGGGAAGCACAGATACGCAGTATTTT.